This T cell receptor (beta chain) was observed in a study of cytomegalovirus exposure and HLA in healthy donors. Sequencing was performed with immunoSEQ multiplex PCR; in TCRdb, only in-frame clones are kept and a portion is missing. The table lists about 120,000 clones, 85% to 90% of them singletons, with approximately 2% in the top ten. This CDR3 is built from 14 residues. Trimming pared 0 bases from V and 4 bases from J, leaving 9 bases between. From germline, CDR1 is SGHKS and CDR2 YYEKEE (reference sequence). The sequencing sample was made of PBMCs. The chain carries TRBV5-5 and TRBJ2-3, with D possibly matching TRBD2 (5 bases). The sequence was collected from a woman aged 25 to 45 in good health and CMV-seronegative. CDR3 loop: CASSLDLGADTQYF. The CDR3 region has the DNA TGTGCCAGCAGCTTGGATTTGGGAGCAGATACGCAGTATTTT.